Listed here are 27 T cell receptor beta chains from one sample, sequenced in a study of cytomegalovirus exposure and HLA in healthy donors (dated 2017 in TCRdb). The library was obtained by the immunoSEQ multiplex PCR assay. For the multiplex PCR, a mixture combining 60 forward primers for TCR Vbeta segments and 13 reverse primers for TCR Jbeta segments was used. TCRdb took over this immuneACCESS table, retaining in-frame rearrangements with V and J assigned. Such tables are incomplete; in checked studies, under half of the missing clones stem from an unresolved V gene, and the remainder is unexplained. Within this sample are some 250,000 clones, with roughly 80% of them counted one time only. The ten largest clones take up 5% to 6.5% of the sample. Sequencing was done on a sample of PBMCs. The source of these receptors is a woman aged 40 to 50 in good health and CMV-seropositive.

The chain joins TRBV19 to TRBJ2-1; TRBD1 matches 8 bases. Germline CDR1 LNHDA, CDR2 SQIVND (reference sequence). This CDR3 spans 15 amino acids. The trim removed 4 bases at V and 2 bases at J, leaving 4 bases unmatched. CDR3 residues: CASSTQGAPYNEQFF. The CDR3 nucleotides read TGTGCCAGTAGTACTCAGGGGGCCCCCTACAATGAGCAGTTCTTC.

Only one count was recorded for this clone. The sample has other DNA sequences that encode this CDR3 too. The chain recombines TRBV19 with TRBJ1-5, with a weak D call TRBD1 (5 bases). V lost 5 bases to trimming and J lost 4 bases, with 9 bases between them. Germline loops: CDR1 LNHDA, CDR2 SQIVND (reference sequence). The CDR3 has 13 amino acids. The CDR3 region has the DNA TGTGCCAGTAGTTCGCAGGGTAATCAGCCCCAGCATTTT. Amino acids: CASSSQGNQPQHF.

This chain uses TRBV5-1 with TRBJ1-2; 9 positions match TRBD1. This CDR3 contains 15 residues. Trimming removed 4 bases from V and 0 bases from J; junction bases left unmatched: 4. Germline V lookup: CDR1 SGHRS, CDR2 YFSETQ. CDR3 amino acids: CASSQGQGTNYGYTF. The CDR3 coding sequence is TGCGCCAGCAGCCAAGGACAGGGGACTAACTATGGCTACACCTTC. Based on the CDR3 plus reference TRBV5-1 and TRBJ1-2, the full variable domain is KAGVTQTPRYLIKTRGQQVTLSCSPISGHRSVSWYQQTPGQGLQFLFEYFSETQRNKGNFPGRFSGRQFSNSRSEMNVSTLELGDSALYLCASSQGQGTNYGYTFGSGTRLTVV.

This clone was detected a few times. The chain has TRBV19 and TRBJ1-4; 7 nucleotides agree with TRBD1. Germline assignment: CDR1 LNHDA and CDR2 SQIVND (reference sequence). Trimming at V came to 3 bases and at J to 8 bases, leaving 9 bases not matched to a gene. The CDR3 runs to 15 residues. CDR3 amino acids: CASSMTGLPGEKLFF. In DNA, the CDR3 is TGTGCCAGTAGTATGACAGGGCTGCCGGGAGAAAAACTGTTTTTT.

CDR3 loop: CASSIGTDNEQFF. The CDR3 DNA follows: TGTGCCAGCAGCATAGGGACAGACAATGAGCAGTTCTTC. The chain carries TRBV7-3 and TRBJ2-1; 7 bases align to TRBD1. Trimming cost V 5 bases and J 5 bases; bases outside gene matches: 3. From germline, CDR1 is SGHTA and CDR2 FQGTGA. The CDR3 consists of 13 residues.

The V and J genes are TRBV30 and TRBJ1-4; the D gene is possibly TRBD1 (5 bases). V dropped 5 bases and J dropped 6 bases, with 13 bases sitting between them. The CDR3 loop spans 13 amino acids. CDR1 and CDR2 from the germline V gene are GTSNPN and SVGIG (reference sequence). The CDR3 DNA follows: TGTGCCTGGGGGCAGGGTCTAGATGAAAAACTGTTTTTT. Translation: CAWGQGLDEKLFF.

This clone occurred once. The chain carries TRBV6-5 and TRBJ1-2; possibly TRBD1 for D (5 bases). There are 15 residues in the CDR3. With 5 bases removed from V and 1 base from J, the gap between germline ends came to 14 bases. CDR1 and CDR2 from the germline V gene are MNHEY and SVGAGI. CDR3 sequence reads: CASSRYGGRNYGYTF. The CDR3 DNA follows: TGTGCCAGCAGTAGGTACGGGGGTCGTAACTATGGCTACACCTTC.

The J gene is TRBJ1-5, the V gene TRBV10-3; 9 bases map to TRBD1. V lost 10 bases, J lost 4 bases, and 11 bases stayed unmatched. Germline V lookup: CDR1 ENHRY, CDR2 SYGVKD. This CDR3 has 15 residues. The CDR3 loop is CATSGADRGNQPQHF. In DNA, the CDR3 is TGTGCCACTTCAGGAGCGGACAGGGGAAATCAGCCCCAGCATTTT.

This clone came up a few times. The chain recombines TRBV30 with TRBJ1-1; D is uncertain. This CDR3 has 12 amino acids. Per the germline V gene, CDR1 is GTSNPN and CDR2 is SVGIG (reference sequence). V was clipped by 3 bases and J by 9 bases, with 14 bases between them. Here the CDR3 reads CAWSIPGRKAFF. The CDR3 coding sequence is TGTGCCTGGAGCATTCCGGGGAGGAAAGCTTTCTTT.

This clone was seen only once. The DNA for the CDR3 is TGTGCCAGCAGGGGGGCTGGGCTAGCGGGGATACTTTCTTACAATGAGCAGTTCTTC. The encoded protein is CASRGAGLAGILSYNEQFF. The chain carries TRBV7-6 and TRBJ2-1; 9 bases line up with TRBD2. J gave up 4 bases and V 6 bases, and 19 bases lay outside the gene matches. The CDR3 length is 19 residues. Looked up from germline, CDR1 is SGHVS and CDR2 is FNYEAQ.

The chain carries TRBV5-1 and TRBJ1-2, with D possibly TRBD1 on 5 matching bases. Deletions cut 0 bases from V and 7 bases from J, with 13 bases between. The CDR3 totals 14 residues. Germline V CDR1 and CDR2: SGHRS, YFSETQ. The CDR3 DNA is TGCGCCAGCAGCTTGGATCCAGGGCAACTTGGCTACACCTTC. As protein: CASSLDPGQLGYTF.

The rearrangement uses TRBV6-5 and TRBJ1-4; TRBD1 might be the D (5 bases). Trimming took 5 bases from V and 3 from J, leaving 13 bases between them. CDR1 MNHEY and CDR2 SVGAGI come from the germline V gene. CDR3 length equals 15 residues. CDR3 residues: CASSPFQGANEKLFF. The CDR3 nucleotides are TGTGCCAGCAGTCCTTTTCAGGGCGCTAATGAAAAACTGTTTTTT.

The chain employs TRBV11-3 and TRBJ2-7; 11 bases are shared with TRBD2. J was trimmed by 0 bases and V by 7 bases; bases with no gene match: 14. Germline CDR1 SGHNT, CDR2 YENEEA. CDR3 length: 18 residues. CDR3: CASNPGTSGSPSSYEQYF. In DNA, the CDR3 is TGTGCCAGCAACCCGGGGACTAGCGGTAGCCCCAGCTCCTACGAGCAGTACTTC.

This clone was seen more than once but under ten times. The chain has TRBV10-3 and TRBJ2-3; D might be TRBD1 (6 bases). The CDR3 is 14 residues long. The germline V gene has CDR1 ENHRY and CDR2 SYGVKD. V was trimmed by 10 bases and J by 7 bases, leaving 21 bases between them. CDR3 sequence (DNA): TGTGCCACCTCTTGGGCAGGGGAGCCTAATACGCAGTATTTT. Its protein product is CATSWAGEPNTQYF.

This rearrangement joins TRBV29-1 to TRBJ2-5; D gene uncertain. The V end was cut by 2 bases, the J end by 5 bases, with 6 bases between. This CDR3 comprises 11 residues. Germline values: CDR1 SQVTM, CDR2 ANQGSEA. The chain's CDR3 is CSVELLETQYF. CDR3 nucleotide sequence: TGCAGCGTTGAACTTCTGGAGACCCAGTACTTC. Full variable domain (missing parts from reference TRBV29-1 and TRBJ2-5): SAVISQKPSRDICQRGTSLTIQCQVDSQVTMMFWYRQQPGQSLTLIATANQGSEATYESGFVIDKFPISRPNLTFSTLTVSNMSPEDSSIYLCSVELLETQYFGPGTRLLVL.

This chain uses TRBV11-2 with TRBJ1-2, with 7 bases identical to TRBD1. J gave up 5 bases and V 5 bases, and 2 bases lay outside the gene matches. This CDR3 has 12 residues. In germline, CDR1 is SGHAT, CDR2 FQNNGV. The CDR3 DNA reads as TGTGCCAGCAGCGAACAGGGGTATGGCTACACCTTC. It encodes CASSEQGYGYTF.

This clone was seen a few times. The rearrangement links TRBV14 to TRBJ1-2, with TRBD1 matching over 7 bases. The CDR3 sequence is 13 residues long. In germline, CDR1 is SGHDN, CDR2 FVKESK. V was pared by 5 bases and J by 4 bases, with 4 bases of the junction left unmatched. The CDR3: CASSAGTAYGYTF. In nucleotides, the CDR3 is TGTGCCAGCAGCGCTGGGACAGCCTATGGCTACACCTTC.

The chain is built from TRBV18 and TRBJ1-5; D is uncertain. The V gene lost 2 bases and the J gene lost 2 bases, with 13 bases spanning the gap. The CDR3 spans 16 residues. The germline gives CDR1 KGHSH, CDR2 LQKENI. The CDR3 nucleotides read TGTGCCAGCTCACCAGTCGCTAGCGGAGGCAATCAGCCCCAGCATTTT. Protein: CASSPVASGGNQPQHF.

The chain carries TRBV6-1 and TRBJ1-4, with D possibly TRBD1 on 5 matching bases. Trimming removed 3 bases from V and 5 bases from J, with 13 bases in between. CDR1 and CDR2 from the germline V gene are MNHNS and SASEGT. This CDR3 has 15 amino acids. CDR3 nucleotides: TGTGCCAGCAGTGATGGGGGGAGGGGCAATGAAAAACTGTTTTTT. This gives the protein CASSDGGRGNEKLFF.

V usage is TRBV6-6 and J usage is TRBJ2-7; TRBD1 is a possible D gene (5 bases). There are 14 residues in the CDR3. V was cut by 0 bases and J by 5 bases, with 11 bases left in between. Germline V gene lookup returns CDR1 MNHNY and CDR2 SVGAGI (reference sequence). The CDR3 DNA is TGTGCCAGCAGTTACTCAGCTGGGGCCCACGAGCAGTACTTC. It codes for CASSYSAGAHEQYF.

V gene TRBV4-1 combines with J gene TRBJ1-1; weak D call: TRBD1 (5 bases). This CDR3 is 14 amino acids long. Germline V gene sequence: CDR1 MGHRA, CDR2 YSYEKL. The germline V and J ends were trimmed by 3 bases and 0 bases, with 8 bases remaining between them. CDR3 loop: CASSHDRVNTEAFF. In DNA, the CDR3 is TGCGCCAGCAGCCACGACAGAGTGAACACTGAAGCTTTCTTT.

The CDR3 DNA reads TGTGCCAGCAGCTTGGTGGAGCTCTACGAGCAGTACTTC. Translated, it gives CASSLVELYEQYF. V and J are TRBV6-1 and TRBJ2-7; no definite D call. The CDR3 loop spans 13 amino acids. Per germline, CDR1 MNHNS and CDR2 SASEGT. Trimming cost V 6 bases and J 3 bases, with 12 bases left between them.

This CDR3 is CARLSQGGGEKLFF. Here the CDR3 DNA reads TGTGCCCGATTATCACAAGGGGGCGGTGAAAAACTGTTTTTT. This rearrangement joins TRBV30 to TRBJ1-4; TRBD1 matches 7 bases. CDR3 length equals 14 residues. With 8 bases clipped from V and 7 bases from J, the junction kept 13 bases outside the gene matches. In germline, CDR1 is GTSNPN, CDR2 SVGIG (reference sequence).

The chain employs TRBV2 and TRBJ2-3, with D perhaps TRBD2 (6 bases). Germline CDR1 reads SNHLY; CDR2 reads FYNNEI. CDR3 length equals 15 residues. V was cut by 4 bases and J by 2 bases, with 13 bases left in between. This CDR3 reads CASSVGGTYTDTQYF. CDR3 bases: TGTGCCAGCAGTGTGGGGGGAACTTACACAGATACGCAGTATTTT.

This clone was found once. The chain couples TRBV19 to TRBJ2-7, with a tentative D call TRBD1 (5 bases). CDR3 length equals 15 residues. Germline CDR1 is LNHDA and CDR2 is SQIVND (reference sequence). V lost 5 bases and J lost 7, with 21 bases in between. The CDR3 spells CASSLKKGWEGEQYF. CDR3 bases: TGTGCCAGTAGTCTCAAAAAGGGGTGGGAAGGGGAGCAGTACTTC. Based on the CDR3 plus reference TRBV19 and TRBJ2-7, the full variable domain is DGGITQSPKYLFRKEGQNVTLSCEQNLNHDAMYWYRQDPGQGLRLIYYSQIVNDFQKGDIAEGYSVSREKKESFPLTVTSAQKNPTAFYLCASSLKKGWEGEQYFGPGTRLTVT.

Worth noting for this clone: Other DNA sequences in the sample encode the same CDR3. The chain carries TRBV6-1 and TRBJ1-2, with 7 bases that match TRBD1. Trimming removed 8 bases from V and 7 bases from J; junction bases left unmatched: 16. This CDR3 has 15 residues. Germline loops: CDR1 MNHNS, CDR2 SASEGT. The CDR3 DNA reads TGTGCCAGCTTTGGCTGGACAGGAGATTCTACTGGCTACACCTTC. It is translated as CASFGWTGDSTGYTF.

The V and J genes are TRBV5-6 and TRBJ2-2; a weak D match, TRBD1 (6 bases). Germline assignment: CDR1 SGHDT and CDR2 YYEEEE. This CDR3 has 16 amino acids. V was shortened by 0 bases and J by 4 bases, with 13 bases between the two germline ends. This CDR3 is CASSLAGAGSTGELFF. CDR3 DNA: TGTGCCAGCAGCTTGGCAGGGGCAGGGAGCACCGGGGAGCTGTTTTTT.